The sequence of this T cell receptor beta chain was determined in a study of OX40 agonist ivuxolimab in advanced cancers. This clone occurred once. Its antigen is unidentified. The ends were cut back, 2 bases at V and 0 bases at J, with 18 bases in the middle. Per germline, CDR1 SGHRS and CDR2 YFSETQ. This CDR3 region has 19 residues. Study-level points and caveats: In a subset of nonresponders, normalized T-cell clonal expansion was also low.

Measured with immunoSEQ multiplex PCR; TCRdb has only the in-frame clones, and not every one. The sample includes some 100,000 clones, roughly nine tenths seen only once; the top ten take 0.31%. This clonotype originated in an adult with an advanced solid tumor such as melanoma, head and neck, liver or kidney cancer. V gene TRBV5-1 combines with J gene TRBJ2-6; no reliable D call. Sequences were derived from CD4+ or CD8+ T cells sorted from blood, sampled in a trial of the OX40 agonist ivuxolimab. This CDR3 reads CASSLNAAQLNSGANVLTF. Written as DNA, the CDR3 is TGCGCCAGCAGCTTAAACGCAGCACAGCTAAACTCTGGGGCCAACGTCCTGACTTTC. The variable domain in full, completed from reference TRBV5-1 and TRBJ2-6, reads KAGVTQTPRYLIKTRGQQVTLSCSPISGHRSVSWYQQTPGQGLQFLFEYFSETQRNKGNFPGRFSGRQFSNSRSEMNVSTLELGDSALYLCASSLNAAQLNSGANVLTFGAGSRLTVL.